The clone carrying this TCR beta chain has only a few counts. Antigen specificity is unknown. In germline, CDR1 is MGHRA, CDR2 YSYEKL. This CDR3 has 13 residues. V was shortened by 1 base and J by 5 bases, with 9 bases between the two germline ends. HTBI primers from iRepertoire and Arm-PCR of CDR3 regions yielded the TCR beta libraries. TCRdb re-called the multiplex PCR reads through MiXCR, storing one row per CDR3 protein. The sample shows about 470,000 distinct CDR3 sequences, about 15% of them seen only once. This sample is drawn from a study of regulatory T cells in long-lasting Graves disease. Study findings and constraints: New patients shared 970 or so public clonotypes, and persistent patients shared more, with fewer than 3,500.

Time point given: newly diagnosed GD, antithyroid drugs for less than 3 months. TCR sequences were obtained from RNA taken from PBMCs. The data were also submitted as part of a second study, on T cells in Graves' hyperthyroidism and ophthalmopathy. That work contributes: No ophthalmopathy progression within 18 months constituted stable Graves' hyperthyroidism.

Source: peripheral blood mononuclear cells (PBMCs), taken at new diagnosis, from a patient treated with antithyroid drugs. This chain links TRBV4-1 with TRBJ2-7; D is unresolved. The receptor's source is a woman aged 25 to 39 with Graves disease. In nucleotides, the CDR3 is TGCGCCAGCAGCCAAGCATCCGGAAACGAGCAGTACTTC. Its protein product is CASSQASGNEQYF.